The 27 T cell receptor beta chains listed next were all sequenced from one sample in a study of vaccination and CD4 T cells after COVID-19. Sequenced with the Oncomine TCR Beta short-read assay was DNA taken from cultured CD4+ T cells. TCRdb processed the PCR reads anew with MiXCR; each CDR3 protein has one entry. The table has 9,000 to 9,500 distinct CDR3 sequences, 45% to 60% seen once. Treatment noted: roughly ten-day PBMC culture with coronavirus spike peptide pools or control peptides (ViraFEST assay). During the years 2011-2018, before the COVID-19 pandemic, the unexposed donor's CD4+ T cells were collected. These receptors have no identified antigens. Sequenced material: CD4+ T cells from blood, cultured in vitro. The source of these receptors is a human donor in good health.

The J gene is TRBJ2-1, the V gene TRBV5-1, with TRBD1 as a possible D gene (6 bases). The germline V and J ends were trimmed by 0 bases and 7 bases, with 17 bases remaining between them. This CDR3 has 16 residues. Germline loops: CDR1 SGHRS, CDR2 YFSETQ. The CDR3 nucleotides are TGCGCCAGCAGCTTGGAGACAGGTAGGGGTGGGAATGAGCAGTTCTTC. Its translation is CASSLETGRGGNEQFF. Based on the CDR3 plus reference TRBV5-1 and TRBJ2-1, the full variable domain is KAGVTQTPRYLIKTRGQQVTLSCSPISGHRSVSWYQQTPGQGLQFLFEYFSETQRNKGNFPGRFSGRQFSNSRSEMNVSTLELGDSALYLCASSLETGRGGNEQFFGPGTRLTVL.

The chain recombines TRBV10-3 with TRBJ2-7; TRBD1 matches at 8 bases. Germline V gene lookup returns CDR1 ENHRY and CDR2 SYGVKD. Trimming cost V 2 bases and J 3 bases; bases outside gene matches: 3. The CDR3 totals 14 residues. The CDR3 DNA is TGTGCCATCAGTGAGGGACAGGGAAGCTACGAGCAGTACTTC. Protein: CAISEGQGSYEQYF.

As concerns this clonotype: The junction departs from germline at one end; a sequencing error may be responsible. This chain links TRBV15 with TRBJ1-2, with D maybe TRBD1 (5 bases). Germline CDR1 LNHNV, CDR2 YYDKDF (reference sequence). The CDR3 has 14 residues. CDR3 in DNA: TGTGCCACCCGTCGGGGCAGCGACGTCCATGATACCATCTTC. Protein: CATRRGSDVHDTIF.

This clonotype is large in the sample. This sequence joins TRBV5-1 and TRBJ1-1; D possibly corresponds to TRBD1 (5 bases). From germline, CDR1 is SGHRS and CDR2 YFSETQ. This CDR3 spans 14 amino acids. Trimming shortened V by 0 bases and J by 4 bases, and 10 bases separated the two germline ends. CDR3 region: CASSLEGMGTEAFF. In nucleotides, the CDR3 is TGCGCCAGCAGCTTGGAGGGGATGGGCACTGAAGCTTTCTTT. The full variable domain, rest sourced from reference TRBV5-1 and TRBJ1-1, is KAGVTQTPRYLIKTRGQQVTLSCSPISGHRSVSWYQQTPGQGLQFLFEYFSETQRNKGNFPGRFSGRQFSNSRSEMNVSTLELGDSALYLCASSLEGMGTEAFFGQGTRLTVV.

This clonotype came up a few times. This chain joins TRBV7-8 and TRBJ1-2, with D tentatively TRBD1 (5 bases). Deletions cut 3 bases from V and 8 bases from J, with 16 bases between. The CDR3 length is 14 residues. Per the germline V gene, CDR1 is SGHVS and CDR2 is FQNEAQ. The CDR3 loop is CASSFRTGGVGYTF. The DNA for the CDR3 is TGTGCCAGCAGCTTTAGAACGGGGGGGGTCGGCTACACCTTC.

The chain has TRBV28 and TRBJ1-1; D unclear. Germline CDR1 and CDR2: MDHEN and SYDVKM. V was clipped by 1 base and J by 1 base, with 4 bases between them. CDR3 length: 13 residues. CDR3 amino acids: CASSLLKNTEAFF. In nucleotides, the CDR3 is TGTGCCAGCAGTTTATTGAAGAACACTGAAGCTTTCTTT. Complete variable domain (other parts from reference TRBV28 and TRBJ1-1): DVKVTQSSRYLVKRTGEKVFLECVQDMDHENMFWYRQDPGLGLRLIYFSYDVKMKEKGDIPEGYSVSREKKERFSLILESASTNQTSMYLCASSLLKNTEAFFGQGTRLTVV.

The rearrangement links TRBV6-5 to TRBJ1-1; D unclear. The germline CDR1 and CDR2 sequences are MNHEY and SVGAGI. The CDR3 is made up of 14 amino acids. With 2 bases removed from V and 6 bases from J, the gap between germline ends came to 13 bases. This CDR3 is CASSYGWAKAEAFF. Written as DNA, the CDR3 is TGTGCCAGCAGTTACGGTTGGGCAAAGGCTGAAGCTTTCTTT.

J is TRBJ1-2 and V is TRBV5-3; 7 bases are a match to TRBD1. TRBV5-3 is marked as an open reading frame, function uncertain. Trimming cost V 4 bases and J 8 bases; bases outside gene matches: 14. The CDR3 consists of 15 residues. The chain's CDR3 is CARSTMDRMQSGYTF. In DNA form, the CDR3 reads TGTGCCAGAAGCACAATGGACAGGATGCAAAGCGGCTACACCTTC.

This clonotype has more than one count but fewer than ten. This sequence joins TRBV6-1 and TRBJ2-3; D not resolved. Germline V gene sequence: CDR1 MNHNS, CDR2 SASEGT. V shed 3 bases and J shed 6 bases, with 10 bases lying between them. The CDR3 runs 13 residues. CDR3 in amino acids: CASSDGLGDTQYF. For the CDR3, the DNA is TGTGCCAGCAGTGATGGCCTGGGGGATACGCAGTATTTT.

The gene calls are TRBV20-1 and TRBJ1-1, with 8 bases that match TRBD1. This CDR3 region has 14 residues. The germline CDR1 and CDR2 sequences are DFQATT and SNEGSKA (reference sequence). The ends lost 3 bases at V and 1 base at J; junction bases unmatched: 4. This CDR3 is CSARGGQANTEAFF. CDR3 bases: TGCAGTGCTAGGGGGGGACAGGCGAACACTGAAGCTTTCTTT.

This rearrangement joins TRBV10-3 to TRBJ1-6; 10 bases are a match to TRBD1. Germline assignment: CDR1 ENHRY and CDR2 SYGVKD. The CDR3 length is 18 residues. Trimming at V came to 6 bases and at J to 3 bases, leaving 11 bases not matched to a gene. CDR3 residues: CAIRNPGTGAGYNSPLHF. The CDR3 DNA sequence: TGTGCCATCAGAAATCCGGGGACAGGGGCTGGCTATAATTCACCCCTCCACTTT.

This chain joins TRBV5-1 and TRBJ2-4, with 16 nucleotides matching TRBD2. The trim removed 4 bases at V and 1 base at J, leaving 5 bases unmatched. The CDR3 is 18 residues long. The germline CDR1 and CDR2 sequences are SGHRS and YFSETQ. CDR3 bases: TGCGCCAGCAGCCCTGGGACTAGCGGGGGGGTGGCCAAAAACATTCAGTACTTC. It codes for CASSPGTSGGVAKNIQYF.

A few counts support this clonotype. The chain employs TRBV6-1 and TRBJ1-1; no definite D call. V was cut by 5 bases and J by 1 base, with 17 bases left in between. The V gene's germline CDR1 is MNHNS and CDR2 SASEGT. The CDR3 totals 16 residues. This CDR3 reads CASSPRRRIPNTEAFF. The DNA of the CDR3 is TGTGCCAGCAGTCCGCGCCGGAGGATACCGAACACTGAAGCTTTCTTT.

This chain connects TRBV14 to TRBJ1-5; D remains unclear. V lost 2 bases to trimming and J lost 3 bases, with 2 bases between them. The V gene's germline CDR1 is SGHDN and CDR2 FVKESK. CDR3 size: 12 residues. The CDR3 protein is CASSQSNQPQHF. Here the CDR3 DNA reads TGTGCCAGCAGCCAATCCAATCAGCCCCAGCATTTT.

V is TRBV7-9 and J is TRBJ2-3, with a possible D match to TRBD2 (5 bases). Germline V gene sequence: CDR1 SEHNR, CDR2 FQNEAQ (reference sequence). The CDR3 consists of 12 residues. V lost 8 bases and J 2 bases, leaving 8 bases between the germline ends. In nucleotides, the CDR3 is TGTGCCAGCTCCCGGGACACAGATACGCAGTATTTT. Translation gives CASSRDTDTQYF.

The rearrangement joins TRBV6-1 to TRBJ2-3, with D possibly TRBD2 on 6 matching bases. The germline V and J ends were trimmed by 1 base and 10 bases, with 12 bases remaining between them. The CDR3 length is 13 residues. CDR1 is MNHNS and CDR2 is SASEGT in the germline V gene. The CDR3 sequence: CASSEGTPGAQYF. CDR3 DNA: TGTGCCAGCAGTGAAGGCACGCCGGGGGCGCAGTATTTT.

The V call is TRBV7-2, the J call TRBJ2-7, with 9 positions matching TRBD2. The ends lost 3 bases at V and 4 bases at J; junction bases unmatched: 7. This CDR3 has 15 residues. The V gene's germline CDR1 is SGHTA and CDR2 FQGNSA. CDR3 region: CASSFLAGAGYEQYF. CDR3 nucleotides: TGTGCCAGCAGCTTTTTAGCGGGGGCTGGTTACGAGCAGTACTTC.

The chain uses TRBV6-1 and TRBJ2-2, with D maybe TRBD1 (5 bases). This CDR3 contains 13 residues. Trimming left V 10 bases short and J 1 base short, with 10 bases between. CDR1 is MNHNS and CDR2 is SASEGT in the germline V gene. The CDR3 loop is CATAQGNTGELFF. For the CDR3, the DNA is TGTGCCACGGCGCAGGGGAACACCGGGGAGCTGTTTTTT.

The V call is TRBV19, the J call TRBJ2-3; 7 bases map to TRBD1. CDR1 is LNHDA, CDR2 SQIVND, per germline (reference sequence). With V trimmed by 2 bases and J by 6 bases, 11 bases remained unmatched. The CDR3 has 16 residues. CDR3: CASSILPGQTGDTQYF. As DNA, the CDR3 is TGTGCCAGTAGTATACTACCGGGACAGACTGGGGATACGCAGTATTTT.

A few counts support this clonotype. The chain recombines TRBV10-3 with TRBJ2-7; D is unresolved. V was trimmed by 6 bases and J by 4 bases, leaving 16 bases between them. The CDR3 sequence is 14 residues long. Germline assignment: CDR1 ENHRY and CDR2 SYGVKD. CDR3 DNA sequence: TGTGCCATCAGCGGGTCCACCTTAACGTACGAGCAGTACTTC. This sequence encodes CAISGSTLTYEQYF.

J is TRBJ1-2 and V is TRBV6-5, with a weak D call TRBD1 (6 bases). The CDR3 length is 14 residues. V lost 0 bases to trimming and J lost 5 bases, with 10 bases between them. The V gene's germline CDR1 is MNHEY and CDR2 SVGAGI. In DNA, the CDR3 is TGTGCCAGCAGTTACTCTCAGGGGCTTTATGGCTACACCTTC. Residues: CASSYSQGLYGYTF.

The rearrangement links TRBV20-1 to TRBJ2-3; possibly TRBD2 for D (6 bases). Germline V gives CDR1 DFQATT, CDR2 SNEGSKA (reference sequence). This CDR3 comprises 17 residues. V gave up 0 bases and J gave up 0 bases, with 16 bases separating them. Here the CDR3 DNA reads TGCAGTGCTAGAGATCGGCAGGGAGGCCTAAGCACAGATACGCAGTATTTT. Protein: CSARDRQGGLSTDTQYF.

The chain employs TRBV30 and TRBJ1-5, with TRBD1 matching 7 bases. The CDR3 has 13 amino acids. The germline CDR1 and CDR2 sequences are GTSNPN and SVGIG (reference sequence). The ends lost 5 bases at V and 2 bases at J; junction bases unmatched: 3. For the CDR3, the DNA is TGTGCCTGGGACAGGGAGGGCAATCAGCCCCAGCATTTT. It specifies CAWDREGNQPQHF.

The chain employs TRBV4-1 and TRBJ2-7, with TRBD1 identical over 12 bases. Germline V CDR1 and CDR2: MGHRA, YSYEKL. This CDR3 contains 16 residues. Trimming cost V 0 bases and J 7 bases; bases outside gene matches: 7. CDR3 coding DNA: TGCGCCAGCAGCCAAGATTGGGGACAGGGGGCTTTGGAGCAGTACTTC. The encoded protein is CASSQDWGQGALEQYF.

This clonotype was detected only once. The rearrangement links TRBV11-2 to TRBJ1-5, with no clear D. V lost 2 bases to trimming and J lost 6 bases, with 8 bases between them. The CDR3 is made up of 13 amino acids. The germline CDR1 and CDR2 sequences are SGHAT and FQNNGV. CDR3 in amino acids: CASSLLRGQPQHF. Here the CDR3 DNA reads TGTGCCAGCAGCTTATTGCGGGGTCAGCCCCAGCATTTT.

This sequence joins TRBV5-4 and TRBJ2-3; 7 bases agree with TRBD2. V trimming: 2 bases; J trimming: 6 bases; junction bases outside the gene matches: 6. Germline V gene sequence: CDR1 SGHNT, CDR2 YYREEE (reference sequence). The CDR3 covers 14 residues. As DNA, the CDR3 is TGTGCCAGCAGCTTAGCGGCGGGGGAGGATACGCAGTATTTT. It codes for CASSLAAGEDTQYF.

This clonotype has more than one count but fewer than ten. V usage is TRBV25-1 and J usage is TRBJ1-2, with 12 bases aligning to TRBD1. V trimming: 1 base; J trimming: 1 base; junction bases outside the gene matches: 7. This CDR3 is built from 18 residues. Per the germline V gene, CDR1 is MGHDK and CDR2 is SYGVNS. The CDR3 bases are TGTGCCAGCAGTGAATTCGGGACAGGGGGCCTACTTAACTATGGCTACACCTTC. It codes for CASSEFGTGGLLNYGYTF.